A single sample gave rise to the 26 T cell receptor beta chains below, sequenced in a study of identical twins. A single record per CDR3 protein comes from TCRdb applying MiXCR to the 5' RACE reads. The sample has about 240,000 distinct CDR3 sequences; more than 9% are singletons. Sequencing was done on a sample of memory T cells sorted from blood. These receptor sequences come from a man aged 50 to 60 in good health.

This clonotype was detected ten times or more. The chain employs TRBV3-1 and TRBJ1-1; no firm D call. CDR1 and CDR2 from the germline V gene are LGHDT and YNNKEL (reference sequence). This CDR3 has 12 residues. Trimming stripped 4 bases from V and 5 bases from J, with 8 bases between. The CDR3 DNA reads as TGTGCCAGCAGCCCGCGTGGTACTGAAGCTTTCTTT. Translating it yields CASSPRGTEAFF.

The chain carries TRBV27 and TRBJ2-5; unclear D gene. V shed 6 bases and J shed 4 bases, with 9 bases lying between them. CDR1 is MNHEY and CDR2 is SMNVEV in the germline V gene (reference sequence). CDR3 length: 12 residues. The CDR3 loop is CASSRRGETQYF. For the CDR3, the DNA is TGTGCCAGCAGCCGACGAGGAGAGACCCAGTACTTC.

The gene calls are TRBV7-9 and TRBJ1-6; no clear D. CDR1 and CDR2 from the germline V gene are SEHNR and FQNEAQ (reference sequence). V was trimmed by 3 bases and J by 10 bases, leaving 10 bases between them. This CDR3 comprises 13 residues. CDR3: CASSLEGGSPLHF. CDR3 sequence (DNA): TGTGCCAGCAGCTTGGAGGGTGGATCACCCCTCCACTTT.

This clonotype appeared a few times. This chain joins TRBV29-1 and TRBJ2-3; possibly TRBD2 for D (5 bases). Germline V lookup: CDR1 SQVTM, CDR2 ANQGSEA. V shed 2 bases and J shed 2 bases, with 14 bases lying between them. This CDR3 has 15 amino acids. CDR3 bases: TGCAGCGTTGAATTTGTAGCGCCAGTCACAGATACGCAGTATTTT. Encoded protein: CSVEFVAPVTDTQYF.

This clonotype has a count of ten or more. The chain carries TRBV28 and TRBJ2-3, with D uncertain. The CDR3 is made up of 14 amino acids. V was cut by 2 bases and J by 2 bases, with 8 bases left in between. Per the germline V gene, CDR1 is MDHEN and CDR2 is SYDVKM. The CDR3 protein is CASSLLSLTDTQYF. For the CDR3, the DNA is TGTGCCAGCAGTTTACTGTCTCTCACAGATACGCAGTATTTT.

The chain combines TRBV24-1 with TRBJ2-3; TRBD1 agrees at 7 bases. CDR1 and CDR2 (germline): KGHDR, SFDVKD. The CDR3 is made up of 16 amino acids. Trimming took 4 bases from V and 3 from J; bases not matched to a gene: 9. The CDR3 DNA reads as TGTGCCACCAGTGACCGGGACAGCAGTAAAACAGATACGCAGTATTTT. Encoded protein: CATSDRDSSKTDTQYF.

This clonotype was seen ten or more times. The V gene is TRBV2, the J gene TRBJ2-1; the D call may be TRBD1 or TRBD2 (5 bases each). Trimming removed 2 bases at V and 9 bases at J, with 8 bases between. The V gene's germline CDR1 is SNHLY and CDR2 FYNNEI. The CDR3 has 12 residues. The CDR3 sequence: CASSESGGEQFF. CDR3 nucleotide sequence: TGTGCCAGCAGTGAATCTGGGGGTGAGCAGTTCTTC.

This clonotype was picked up many times. The chain links TRBV29-1 to TRBJ2-3; TRBD2 might be the D (6 bases). This CDR3 has 14 amino acids. V lost 7 bases and J lost 0, with 14 bases in between. Per germline, CDR1 SQVTM and CDR2 ANQGSEA. CDR3 region: CSAKGLSSTDTQYF. CDR3 DNA sequence: TGCAGCGCCAAAGGACTATCTAGCACAGATACGCAGTATTTT.

In this sample, this clonotype turned up a few times. The chain recombines TRBV20-1 with TRBJ2-2; 7 bases fit TRBD1. CDR1 and CDR2 (germline): DFQATT, SNEGSKA (reference sequence). J gave up 1 base and V 0 bases, and 8 bases lay outside the gene matches. There are 17 residues in the CDR3. The CDR3 coding sequence is TGCAGTGCTAGAGATCCGGCAGGGGGTAGGAACACCGGGGAGCTGTTTTTT. It translates to CSARDPAGGRNTGELFF.

This clonotype was counted between two and nine times. The chain combines TRBV7-8 with TRBJ2-5, with D perhaps assigned TRBD1 or TRBD2 (6 bases each). Deletions cut 4 bases from V and 4 bases from J, with 13 bases between. The CDR3 is 14 residues long. CDR1 and CDR2 from the germline V gene are SGHVS and FQNEAQ. As DNA, the CDR3 is TGTGCCAGCAGCTCCGGGGGCCCAGGAGAGACCCAGTACTTC. Its protein product is CASSSGGPGETQYF.

CDR3 coding DNA: TGTGCCAGCAGCCCCGGGACTTCACTCACCGGGGAGCTGTTTTTT. The encoded protein is CASSPGTSLTGELFF. J is TRBJ2-2 and V is TRBV7-2, with a weak D call TRBD2 (6 bases). Germline loops: CDR1 SGHTA, CDR2 FQGNSA. V was trimmed by 5 bases and J by 4 bases, leaving 14 bases between them. The CDR3 is 15 residues long.

V and J are TRBV25-1 and TRBJ2-5; 7 bases match TRBD1. Germline values: CDR1 MGHDK, CDR2 SYGVNS. The V segment lost 3 bases and the J segment 1 base; nucleotides outside the gene matches: 2. This CDR3 has 14 amino acids. In DNA form, the CDR3 reads TGTGCCAGCAGTGATTCAGGGGGCCAAGAGACCCAGTACTTC. Translation gives CASSDSGGQETQYF.

This clonotype was counted ten times or more. The rearrangement joins TRBV7-9 to TRBJ2-1; 16 bases map to TRBD2. The germline gives CDR1 SEHNR, CDR2 FQNEAQ (reference sequence). This CDR3 spans 15 amino acids. V lost 8 bases and J lost 7; bases outside the gene matches: 5. CDR3 coding DNA: TGTGCCAGCGGGACTAGCGGGGGGGCTAGGAATGAGCAGTTCTTC. This translates into CASGTSGGARNEQFF.

As to this clonotype: This clone may be a read error of a much larger clone one base away. This chain uses TRBV5-1 with TRBJ2-2, with D perhaps matching TRBD2 (6 bases). Germline loops: CDR1 SGHRS, CDR2 YFSETQ. Trimming took 4 bases from V and 7 from J, leaving 14 bases between them. This CDR3 comprises 14 residues. In DNA form, the CDR3 reads TGCGCCAGCAGCGGGAGCGGGCCGGACGGGGAGCTGTTTTTT. It translates to CASSGSGPDGELFF.

This clonotype was counted many times. The V and J genes are TRBV27 and TRBJ2-7; the D gene is possibly TRBD1 (6 bases). With 0 bases removed from V and 0 bases from J, the gap between germline ends came to 12 bases. This CDR3 is built from 16 residues. In germline, CDR1 is MNHEY, CDR2 SMNVEV (reference sequence). The CDR3 DNA follows: TGTGCCAGCAGTTTATCGACGGACAGCAGCTCCTACGAGCAGTACTTC. It is translated as CASSLSTDSSSYEQYF.

The table lists this clonotype with a few counts. The rearrangement joins TRBV28 to TRBJ1-1; a weak D match, TRBD1 (5 bases). The V gene's germline CDR1 is MDHEN and CDR2 SYDVKM. V was trimmed by 4 bases and J by 8 bases, leaving 26 bases between them. CDR3 length: 17 amino acids. CDR3: CASSYLWGAARGSEAFF. CDR3 DNA sequence: TGTGCCAGCAGTTATTTATGGGGTGCGGCTCGGGGGTCAGAAGCTTTCTTT.

This clonotype was detected only a few times. J is TRBJ1-5 and V is TRBV7-8; 9 bases agree with TRBD1. Trimming at V came to 5 bases and at J to 7 bases, leaving 3 bases not matched to a gene. Germline V gene data show CDR1 as SGHVS and CDR2 as FQNEAQ. The CDR3 covers 13 residues. CDR3 sequence: CASSIGQGQPQHF. For the CDR3, the DNA is TGTGCCAGCAGCATTGGACAGGGGCAGCCCCAGCATTTT.

This clonotype has at least ten counts. This chain links TRBV6-5 with TRBJ2-5; D is unclear. This CDR3 spans 12 amino acids. CDR1 is MNHEY, CDR2 SVGAGI, per germline. V was clipped by 8 bases and J by 5 bases, with 12 bases between them. CDR3 loop: CASGRATETQYF. The CDR3 DNA follows: TGTGCCAGCGGTCGAGCAACGGAGACCCAGTACTTC.

This clonotype showed up just a few times. The CDR3 is CASSGGTSGYQETQYF. CDR3 sequence (DNA): TGTGCCAGCAGCGGCGGGACTAGCGGATACCAAGAGACCCAGTACTTC. The chain combines TRBV11-2 with TRBJ2-5, with 11 bases fitting TRBD2. CDR3 length: 16 residues. Germline V gene sequence: CDR1 SGHAT, CDR2 FQNNGV. Unmatched junction bases numbered 5, after V lost 5 bases and J lost 0 bases.

This clonotype was found many times. The rearrangement links TRBV20-1 to TRBJ1-5; 7 nucleotides align to TRBD1. CDR3 size: 16 residues. Germline assignment: CDR1 DFQATT and CDR2 SNEGSKA (reference sequence). V lost 3 bases, J lost 4 bases, and 12 bases stayed unmatched. The CDR3, as DNA: TGCAGTGCTAGCAGAACCGGGACAGCTAGGAATCAGCCCCAGCATTTT. Translating it yields CSASRTGTARNQPQHF.

This clonotype appeared many times. The chain joins TRBV4-1 to TRBJ1-4; D remains unclear. Trimming left V 0 bases short and J 12 bases short, with 17 bases between. Germline V lookup: CDR1 MGHRA, CDR2 YSYEKL. This CDR3 comprises 15 residues. The chain's CDR3 is CASSQDSGPMRELFF. CDR3 bases: TGCGCCAGCAGCCAAGATTCCGGTCCTATGAGGGAACTGTTTTTT.

J is TRBJ2-2 and V is TRBV2; D is unclear. V shed 4 bases and J shed 8 bases, with 5 bases lying between them. The CDR3 length is 11 residues. Germline V gene lookup returns CDR1 SNHLY and CDR2 FYNNEI. The DNA of the CDR3 is TGTGCCAGCAGTGGATGGGGGGAGCTGTTTTTT. Translating gives CASSGWGELFF.

This clonotype was seen a handful of times. This chain uses TRBV6-2 or TRBV6-3 with TRBJ2-7; 7 bases match TRBD1. CDR3 length: 12 residues. The V gene end was trimmed by 5 bases and the J gene end by 6 bases; junction bases not matched to a gene: 4. Germline V gene sequence: CDR1 MNHEY, CDR2 SVGEGT. DNA for the CDR3: TGTGCCAGCAGTGGGGACAGTCTCGAGCAGTACTTC. It is translated as CASSGDSLEQYF.

This clonotype was observed at least ten times. This chain connects TRBV27 to TRBJ1-1; D is unresolved. Trimming pared 6 bases from V and 0 bases from J, leaving 14 bases between. The CDR3 has 15 amino acids. Germline CDR1 reads MNHEY; CDR2 reads SMNVEV (reference sequence). CDR3 bases: TGTGCCAGCAGCCTCGGTGGACCTTTGAACACTGAAGCTTTCTTT. Its translation is CASSLGGPLNTEAFF.

This clonotype was seen ten or more times. The chain uses TRBV24-1 and TRBJ2-1, with 10 bases matching TRBD2. Germline V lookup: CDR1 KGHDR, CDR2 SFDVKD. The length of the CDR3 is 17 residues. V was pared by 2 bases and J by 1 base, with 4 bases of the junction left unmatched. The CDR3 spells CATSDSGTSVSYNEQFF. The DNA for the CDR3 is TGTGCCACCAGTGATTCCGGGACTAGCGTATCCTACAATGAGCAGTTCTTC.

V usage is TRBV20-1 and J usage is TRBJ2-7; D is perhaps TRBD1 (5 bases). This CDR3 region has 15 residues. With 2 bases removed from V and 7 bases from J, the gap between germline ends came to 21 bases. Per the germline V gene, CDR1 is DFQATT and CDR2 is SNEGSKA (reference sequence). CDR3 in amino acids: CSARIGRGSPGEQYF. The CDR3, as DNA: TGCAGTGCTAGAATAGGTCGAGGCTCCCCAGGGGAGCAGTACTTC.